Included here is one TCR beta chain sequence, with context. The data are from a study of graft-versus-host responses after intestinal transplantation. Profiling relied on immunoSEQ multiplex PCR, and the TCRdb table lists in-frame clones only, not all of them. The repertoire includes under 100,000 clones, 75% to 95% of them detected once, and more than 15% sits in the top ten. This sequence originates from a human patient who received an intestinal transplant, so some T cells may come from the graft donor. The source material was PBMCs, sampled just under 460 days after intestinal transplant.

DNA of the CDR3: TGTGCCAGCAGCTTAGTAGCGGGGGGATCGGATACGCAGTATTTT. This sequence encodes CASSLVAGGSDTQYF. V and J are TRBV7-9 and TRBJ2-3; TRBD2 aligns across 10 bases. The CDR3 loop spans 15 amino acids. Germline-derived CDR1 and CDR2 are SEHNR and FQNEAQ (reference sequence). Unmatched junction bases numbered 4, after V lost 1 base and J lost 6 bases.